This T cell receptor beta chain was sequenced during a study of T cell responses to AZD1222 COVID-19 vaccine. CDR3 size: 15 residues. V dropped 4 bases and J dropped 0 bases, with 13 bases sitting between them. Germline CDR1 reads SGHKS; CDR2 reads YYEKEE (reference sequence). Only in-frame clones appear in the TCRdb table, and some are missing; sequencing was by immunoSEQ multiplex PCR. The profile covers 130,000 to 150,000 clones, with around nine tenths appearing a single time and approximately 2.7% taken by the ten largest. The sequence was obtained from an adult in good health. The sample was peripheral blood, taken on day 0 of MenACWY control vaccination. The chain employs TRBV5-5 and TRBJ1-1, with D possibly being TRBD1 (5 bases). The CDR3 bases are TGTGCCAGCAGCCCCCATCCAGGGCTGAACACTGAAGCTTTCTTT. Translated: CASSPHPGLNTEAFF.